This TCR beta chain was profiled in a study of blood T cell repertoires in COVID-19. Study background: T cells, B-cell-depleted T cells, or PBMCs supplied cDNA or gDNA.

As handled by the study authors: Estimates of nucleated cell counts were drawn from the amplification of reference gene primers. TCRdb's copy holds only in-frame clones and misses some; the assay was immunoSEQ multiplex PCR. The DNA gave D and trimming, while V, J and clone size come from that table. This table has about 440,000 clones, around nine tenths appearing once. V was pared by 5 bases and J by 2 bases, with 8 bases of the junction left unmatched. This CDR3 region has 16 residues. Germline V CDR1 and CDR2: SGHTA, FQGNSA. The chain links TRBV7-2 to TRBJ2-3; 9 bases are shared with TRBD2. This sequence was found in a woman in her 30s with acute or convalescent COVID-19. The specimen was peripheral blood. CDR3 region: CASSPGTSFYTDTQYF. The CDR3 bases are TGTGCCAGCAGCCCCGGGACTAGCTTTTACACAGATACGCAGTATTTT.